These 13 T cell receptor beta chains were sequenced from one sample in a study of cytomegalovirus exposure and HLA in healthy donors. In the PCR, 60 Vbeta and 13 Jbeta primers were used. Assay: immunoSEQ multiplex PCR; the TCRdb copy retains only in-frame clones and omits some. Its clone listing holds 100,000 to 150,000 clones. Material for sequencing was PBMCs. These receptors were collected from a man aged 18-30 years in good health and CMV-seronegative.

The V and J genes are TRBV5-1 and TRBJ2-1; TRBD2 matches 11 bases. The CDR3 spans 17 residues. The trim removed 7 bases at V and 7 bases at J, leaving 16 bases unmatched. Germline V gene data show CDR1 as SGHRS and CDR2 as YFSETQ. This CDR3 reads CASSRQGLAGGRNEQFF. The CDR3 nucleotides read TGCGCCAGCTCACGGCAGGGGCTAGCGGGAGGCCGGAATGAGCAGTTCTTC.

The chain links TRBV28 to TRBJ2-7, with unresolved D. The CDR3 extends over 13 amino acids. Trimming stripped 2 bases from V and 1 base from J, with 6 bases between. Germline CDR1 reads MDHEN; CDR2 reads SYDVKM. CDR3 nucleotide sequence: TGTGCCAGCAGTTTACGCGAATCCTACGAGCAGTACTTC. Its protein product is CASSLRESYEQYF.

The chain has TRBV5-6 and TRBJ2-5; possibly TRBD1 for D (5 bases). Trimming cost V 7 bases and J 5 bases, with 21 bases left between them. CDR1 is SGHDT, CDR2 YYEEEE, per germline. This CDR3 contains 15 residues. The CDR3 loop is CASGQLQGFVETQYF. CDR3 sequence (DNA): TGTGCCAGCGGGCAACTGCAGGGTTTTGTGGAGACCCAGTACTTC.

The chain links TRBV7-9 to TRBJ1-2, with D possibly matching TRBD1 (6 bases). Germline loops: CDR1 SEHNR, CDR2 FQNEAQ (reference sequence). CDR3 length equals 17 residues. Trimming pared 6 bases from V and 8 bases from J, leaving 28 bases between. For the CDR3, the DNA is TGTGCCAGCAGGGAGACGGGTGGGGACACACCTCAGAGAGGCTACACCTTC. Translation gives CASRETGGDTPQRGYTF. Based on the CDR3 plus reference TRBV7-9 and TRBJ1-2, the full variable domain is DTGVSQNPRHKITKRGQNVTFRCDPISEHNRLYWYRQTLGQGPEFLTYFQNEAQLEKSRLLSDRFSAERPKGSFSTLEIQRTEQGDSAMYLCASRETGGDTPQRGYTFGSGTRLTVV.

The CDR3 nucleotides are TGCGCCAGCAGCCAGGACGGGGGAAGCAATCAGCCCCAGCATTTT. Translated, it gives CASSQDGGSNQPQHF. V is TRBV4-1 and J is TRBJ1-5; a weak D match, TRBD1 (5 bases). The CDR3 runs to 15 residues. Trimming removed 3 bases at V and 1 base at J, with 10 bases between. Germline CDR1 and CDR2: MGHRA and YSYEKL.

The chain recombines TRBV25-1 with TRBJ1-6; D ambiguous. The CDR3 runs to 15 residues. Trimming stripped 4 bases from V and 1 base from J, with 8 bases between. Germline CDR1 is MGHDK and CDR2 is SYGVNS. The CDR3, as DNA: TGTGCCAGCAGTGGAACAGAATCCTATAATTCACCCCTCCACTTT. Amino acid sequence: CASSGTESYNSPLHF.

The chain joins TRBV20-1 to TRBJ1-1; perhaps TRBD1 as D (6 bases). The ends were cut back, 3 bases at V and 8 bases at J, with 10 bases in the middle. From germline, CDR1 is DFQATT and CDR2 SNEGSKA (reference sequence). CDR3 length: 11 residues. Here the CDR3 reads CSARRTAEAFF. The DNA for the CDR3 is TGCAGTGCTAGGCGGACAGCAGAAGCTTTCTTT.

Details on this clone: Other DNA sequences in the same sample also yield this CDR3. V is TRBV18 and J is TRBJ2-1; 11 nucleotides match TRBD1. The CDR3 is 16 residues long. Trimming at V came to 3 bases and at J to 4 bases, leaving 5 bases not matched to a gene. Germline loops: CDR1 KGHSH, CDR2 LQKENI. The CDR3 loop is CASSPRTGGSYNEQFF. The DNA for the CDR3 is TGTGCCAGCTCACCCCGGACAGGGGGCTCGTACAATGAGCAGTTCTTC.

The chain carries TRBV5-4 and TRBJ1-2; 8 bases agree with TRBD1. From germline, CDR1 is SGHNT and CDR2 YYREEE (reference sequence). J was trimmed by 5 bases and V by 4 bases; bases with no gene match: 7. This CDR3 comprises 14 residues. CDR3 nucleotide sequence: TGTGCCAGCAGCCCCCGGACAGGGAATTATGGCTACACCTTC. Its protein product is CASSPRTGNYGYTF.

The V call is TRBV15, the J call TRBJ1-2; 9 bases fit TRBD1. CDR3 length: 13 residues. Germline lookup yields CDR1 LNHNV and CDR2 YYDKDF (reference sequence). The V segment lost 2 bases and the J segment 9 bases; nucleotides outside the gene matches: 4. CDR3 DNA: TGTGCCACCAGCAGAAGAGGGACAGGGAGCTACACCTTC. It yields the protein CATSRRGTGSYTF.

The chain recombines TRBV5-1 with TRBJ1-5; D gene unclear. The CDR3 consists of 13 residues. Germline values: CDR1 SGHRS, CDR2 YFSETQ. The V and J ends lost 1 base and 2 bases respectively, with 4 bases between them. The CDR3 loop is CASSLTGNQPQHF. The DNA of the CDR3 is TGCGCCAGCAGCTTGACGGGCAATCAGCCCCAGCATTTT. The full variable domain, with the rest looked up from reference TRBV5-1 and TRBJ1-5, is KAGVTQTPRYLIKTRGQQVTLSCSPISGHRSVSWYQQTPGQGLQFLFEYFSETQRNKGNFPGRFSGRQFSNSRSEMNVSTLELGDSALYLCASSLTGNQPQHFGDGTRLSIL.

The CDR3 coding sequence is TGTGCCAGCAGGAGGCAGGGCCTCTACGAGCAGTACTTC. Its translation is CASRRQGLYEQYF. This rearrangement joins TRBV28 to TRBJ2-7; perhaps TRBD1 as D (5 bases). CDR1 is MDHEN, CDR2 SYDVKM, per germline. The V and J ends lost 6 bases and 3 bases respectively, with 12 bases between them. This CDR3 has 13 residues. Combining the CDR3 with reference TRBV28 and TRBJ2-7 gives the whole variable domain DVKVTQSSRYLVKRTGEKVFLECVQDMDHENMFWYRQDPGLGLRLIYFSYDVKMKEKGDIPEGYSVSREKKERFSLILESASTNQTSMYLCASRRQGLYEQYFGPGTRLTVT.

The chain couples TRBV9 to TRBJ2-2; 11 nucleotides match TRBD2. Germline V lookup: CDR1 SGDLS, CDR2 YYNGEE. V was pared by 3 bases and J by 6 bases, with 4 bases of the junction left unmatched. The CDR3 is 15 residues long. The CDR3 region is CASSGSGGAAGELFF. The CDR3, as DNA: TGTGCCAGCAGCGGTAGCGGGGGGGCGGCCGGGGAGCTGTTTTTT.